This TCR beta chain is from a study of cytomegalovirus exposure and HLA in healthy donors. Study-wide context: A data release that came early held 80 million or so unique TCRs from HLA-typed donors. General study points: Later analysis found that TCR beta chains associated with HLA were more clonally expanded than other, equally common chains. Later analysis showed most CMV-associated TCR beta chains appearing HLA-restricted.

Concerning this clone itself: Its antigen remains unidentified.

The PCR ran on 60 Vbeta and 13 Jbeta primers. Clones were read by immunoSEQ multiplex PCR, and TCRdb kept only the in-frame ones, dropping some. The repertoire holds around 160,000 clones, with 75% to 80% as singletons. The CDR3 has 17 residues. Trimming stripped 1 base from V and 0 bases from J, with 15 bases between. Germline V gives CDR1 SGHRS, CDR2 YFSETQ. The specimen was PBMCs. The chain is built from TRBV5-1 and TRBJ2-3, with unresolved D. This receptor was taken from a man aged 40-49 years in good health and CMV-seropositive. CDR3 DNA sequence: TGCGCCAGCAGCTTGAGGCGGCAGCGCTCTAGCACAGATACGCAGTATTTT. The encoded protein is CASSLRRQRSSTDTQYF.